These T cell receptor beta chains were read from a single sample in a study of cytomegalovirus exposure and HLA in healthy donors. The assay was immunoSEQ multiplex PCR, and TCRdb's table has in-frame clones only and misses some. Found here are over 100,000 clones, nearly 90% of them singletons; the top ten hold 1% to 1.5%. The material sequenced was PBMCs. The receptors were gathered from a woman aged 18 to 35 in good health and CMV-seronegative. Both conserved end residues are part of each CDR3. The D gene is left open where the match is weak. Only part of the rows carry a size: once, few, many, or a class if the clone is expanded.

>TRBV2|.|.|TRBJ1-5
TGTGCCAGCATGTATCGGGTTGGTCAGCCCCAGCATTTT
CASMYRVGQPQHF
>TRBV6-1|once|.|TRBJ2-2
TGTGCCAGCTCCAGACAGAGGAACACCGGGGAGCTGTTTTTT
CASSRQRNTGELFF
>TRBV5-1|.|.|TRBJ1-3
TGCGCCAGCAGCCTGGAGGGGGGAAACACCATATATTTT
CASSLEGGNTIYF
>TRBV2|few|TRBD1|TRBJ1-5
TGTGCCAGCAGCGCCGGGACAGCAAATCAGCCCCAGCATTTT
CASSAGTANQPQHF
>TRBV6-1|.|TRBD1|TRBJ2-7
TGTGCCAGCAGTGACCGGACAGGGCCCTACGAGCAGTACTTC
CASSDRTGPYEQYF
>TRBV13|.|TRBD1|TRBJ1-4
TGTGCCAGCAGCCCAACCGGGACAGGGGAAGAAAAACTGTTTTTT
CASSPTGTGEEKLFF
>TRBV18|once|.|TRBJ1-2
TGTGCCAGCTCCCGAGCTAGCGGAATTGATAGTGGGGGCTACACCTTC
CASSRASGIDSGGYTF
>TRBV28|.|.|TRBJ1-2
TGTGCCAGCAGTTTATGGCAGTTGAACTATGGCTACACCTTC
CASSLWQLNYGYTF
>TRBV7-6|.|.|TRBJ2-7
TGTGCCAGCAGTGAAACAGGGTCGGACGAGCAGTACTTC
CASSETGSDEQYF
>TRBV11-2|.|TRBD1|TRBJ1-4
TGTGCCAGCAGCCATGGACAGGGGTATGAAAAACTGTTTTTT
CASSHGQGYEKLFF
>TRBV5-1|.|.|TRBJ2-3
TGCGCCAGCGGACAAGGATTCACAGATACGCAGTATTTT
CASGQGFTDTQYF
>TRBV5-1|.|.|TRBJ1-1
TGCGCCAGCAGCCCGGCCGGGGATTTGGCTTTCTTT
CASSPAGDLAFF
>TRBV29-1|once|TRBD1|TRBJ1-1
TGCAGCGTCCTCGCCCGGGGTAACAGGGGCCCTGAAGCTTTCTTT
CSVLARGNRGPEAFF
>TRBV10-3|.|.|TRBJ2-3
TGTGCCATCAGTGGGGCGGGGACGCTGGATACGCAGTATTTT
CAISGAGTLDTQYF
>TRBV6-5|.|TRBD1|TRBJ1-2
TGTGCCAGCAGACCTACAGGGGACTATGGCTACACCTTC
CASRPTGDYGYTF
>TRBV9|.|TRBD2|TRBJ2-2
TGTGCCAGCAGCGACGGGACTAGCGGTGCCGGGGAGCTGTTTTTT
CASSDGTSGAGELFF
>TRBV11-2|.|.|TRBJ2-3
TGTGCCAGCAGCTTCGGAGGGGGGGCGGAGGATACGCAGTATTTT
CASSFGGGAEDTQYF
>TRBV9|.|TRBD1|TRBJ2-2
TGTGCCAGCAGCGTAGGGGGGACAGGGTTTTTACACGGGGAGCTGTTTTTT
CASSVGGTGFLHGELFF
>TRBV5-5|.|.|TRBJ2-2
TGTGCCAGCAGCCAGACTTGGGGGGGCCTCACCGGGGAGCTGTTTTTT
CASSQTWGGLTGELFF
>TRBV27|.|.|TRBJ1-2
TGTGCCAGCAGCCCGATAACAGGTGAAGTTGATGGCTACACCTTC
CASSPITGEVDGYTF
>TRBV7-9|.|TRBD2|TRBJ2-5
TGTGCCAGCAGCTTAGGGACTAGCGGGGAGACCCAGTACTTC
CASSLGTSGETQYF
>TRBV28|.|TRBD2|TRBJ2-5
TGTGCCAGCACGTATAGCGGGGGGGCAGGAGAGACCCAGTACTTC
CASTYSGGAGETQYF
>TRBV6-1|once|TRBD1|TRBJ1-5
TGTGCCAGCAGTGGGACAGGGAATCAGCCCCAGCATTTT
CASSGTGNQPQHF
>TRBV9|.|TRBD1|TRBJ1-2
TGTGCCAGCAGCCGTACCGGGACAGGCCATGGCTACACCTTC
CASSRTGTGHGYTF
>TRBV5-1|.|TRBD1|TRBJ1-2
TGCGCCAGCAGCTTGAGACAGGGGGCCGGAGAGTATGGCTACACCTTC
CASSLRQGAGEYGYTF
>TRBV5-1|.|.|TRBJ2-4
TGCGCCAGCAGTTCGGTAGCGGCCAAAAACATTCAGTACTTC
CASSSVAAKNIQYF
>TRBV5-4|.|TRBD2|TRBJ2-3
TGTGCCAGCAGCACAAGCGGGGGGGCGGCAGATACGCAGTATTTT
CASSTSGGAADTQYF
>TRBV6-5|.|.|TRBJ1-1
TGTGCCAGCAGTTTTTCCAGGGCCACTGAAGCTTTCTTT
CASSFSRATEAFF
>TRBV19|.|.|TRBJ2-1
TGTGCCAGTAGTACGACAGGAGTCTCCTACAATGAGCAGTTCTTC
CASSTTGVSYNEQFF
>TRBV7-8|.|.|TRBJ2-1
TGTGCCAGCAGCGCGAGGAGGGGGGGGCCAGGGAATGAGCAGTTCTTC
CASSARRGGPGNEQFF
>TRBV2|.|TRBD1|TRBJ1-3
TGTGCCAGCAGTGCAGAAGGGACAGGGTCCTCTGGAAACACCATATATTTT
CASSAEGTGSSGNTIYF
>TRBV7-9|.|.|TRBJ1-2
TGTGCCAGCAGCTTAGCAGGGGGACGTGGCTACACCTTC
CASSLAGGRGYTF
>TRBV18|.|TRBD1|TRBJ1-1
TGTGCCAGCTCACCCACGACAGGGAGTTGGTGGAACACTGAAGCTTTCTTT
CASSPTTGSWWNTEAFF
>TRBV6-6|.|TRBD1|TRBJ1-6
TGTGCCAGCAGTTACTCGACCCAGACAGGGTTCCCCCTCCACTTT
CASSYSTQTGFPLHF
>TRBV2|.|.|TRBJ2-5
TGTGCCAGCAGGCGTATCCAAGAGACCCAGTACTTC
CASRRIQETQYF
>TRBV19|.|.|TRBJ2-7
TGTGCCAGTCAGACAATGGAGGGCTACGGCGAGCAGTACTTC
CASQTMEGYGEQYF
>TRBV4-2|.|.|TRBJ2-1
TGTGCCAGCAGCCAAGATCTCGATATCGGGGGTTCATTCTACAATGAGCAGTTCTTC
CASSQDLDIGGSFYNEQFF
>TRBV5-6|once|.|TRBJ1-4
TGTGCCAGCAGCCCACACAGAGGGACTAATGAAAAACTGTTTTTT
CASSPHRGTNEKLFF
>TRBV2|.|TRBD1|TRBJ2-7
TGTGCCAGCAGTGCCGGACAGGGAACAGCCGAGCAGTACTTC
CASSAGQGTAEQYF
>TRBV5-1|few|TRBD1|TRBJ2-5
TGCGCCAGCAGAAAAGGACAGGGTTCGTACGAGACCCAGTACTTC
CASRKGQGSYETQYF
>TRBV6-5|.|.|TRBJ1-2
TGTGCCAGCACCCCACAGGCGACCACGGGCTACACCTTC
CASTPQATTGYTF
>TRBV5-1|.|.|TRBJ2-7
TGCGCCAGCAGCTTGGCACAGGGAACCTACGAGCAGTACTTC
CASSLAQGTYEQYF
>TRBV5-4|few|TRBD1|TRBJ2-7
TGTGCCAGCAGCCCGGTGGGACAGACCTACGAGCAGTACTTC
CASSPVGQTYEQYF
>TRBV6-1|.|.|TRBJ1-3
TGTGCCAGCAGTGTCAATGGAAACACCATATATTTT
CASSVNGNTIYF
>TRBV27|.|.|TRBJ1-5
TGTGCCAGCAGTTTAACCGGTCAGCCCCAGCATTTT
CASSLTGQPQHF
>TRBV5-4|once|.|TRBJ2-7
TGTGCCAGCAGCTTGGTTGGGGGCAACTACGAGCAGTACTTC
CASSLVGGNYEQYF
>TRBV20-1|.|.|TRBJ2-7
TGCAGTGCTGCGACGGAGTTACGGCAGTACTTC
CSAATELRQYF
>TRBV7-9|.|TRBD1|TRBJ1-2
TGTGCCAGCAGTCGGGACAGGGGAAATGGCTACACCTTC
CASSRDRGNGYTF
>TRBV19|.|.|TRBJ1-5
TGTGCCACGGGTCACCCGTATAGCAATCAGCCCCAGCATTTT
CATGHPYSNQPQHF
>TRBV7-8|.|TRBD2|TRBJ2-1
TGTGCCAGCAGCGACATCCCTAGCGGGGGTGAGCAGTTCTTC
CASSDIPSGGEQFF
>TRBV4-1|.|.|TRBJ2-7
TGCGCCAGCAGCCGAGGCTGGAGGAACGAGCAGTACTTC
CASSRGWRNEQYF
>TRBV7-8|.|.|TRBJ1-4
TGTGCCAGCAGCTTTCGAACTAATGAAAAACTGTTTTTT
CASSFRTNEKLFF